A selection of T cell receptor beta chains follows, all from one sample in a study of blood T cell repertoires in COVID-19. Clones were sequenced by immunoSEQ multiplex PCR, and TCRdb holds only the in-frame ones, with some missing. The data show 250,000 to 350,000 clones, 88% seen once. Input material: PBMCs or T cells enriched from blood (not recorded which). Every receptor here comes from a woman aged 45-65 years who had recovered from COVID-19. Each CDR3 is given with its conserved first and last residue. The D gene is left open where the match is weak. Clone size, where shown, is once, few, many, or a class for clones that have expanded.

v_call,clone_size,d_call,j_call,cdr3_length,cdr3_nt,cdr3_aa
TRBV4-2,-,TRBD2,TRBJ2-7,14,TGTGCCAGCAGCCCCGGTGCGGGGGAGCGCGAGCAGTACTTC,CASSPGAGEREQYF
TRBV4-3,-,-,TRBJ1-2,15,TGCGCCAGCAGCCAAGATACAGGATTAACCTATGGCTACACCTTC,CASSQDTGLTYGYTF
TRBV18,-,-,TRBJ1-2,15,TGTGCCAGCTCACCGCAGAAGGGAGGAGACTATGGCTACACCTTC,CASSPQKGGDYGYTF
TRBV12-5,-,TRBD2,TRBJ2-1,15,TGTGCTAGTGGTTTTGGGACTAGCTCCTACAATGAGCAGTTCTTC,CASGFGTSSYNEQFF
TRBV10-2,-,-,TRBJ2-7,11,TGCGCCAGCAGAGTCGGTTTCGAGCAGTACTTC,CASRVGFEQYF
TRBV6-6,-,-,TRBJ1-1,14,TGTGCCAGCACTCGGTTCGTCAGTCAGACTGAAGCTTTCTTT,CASTRFVSQTEAFF
TRBV7-2,-,-,TRBJ2-7,15,TGTGCCAGCAGCTTAGAGTCGAGGGCCGCCCCCGAGCAGTACTTC,CASSLESRAAPEQYF
TRBV6-2/TRBV6-3,-,TRBD1,TRBJ1-3,16,TGTGCCAGCAGCGCCGGGACAGGGGTTTTTAGAAACACCATATATTTT,CASSAGTGVFRNTIYF
TRBV2,-,-,TRBJ1-5,14,TGTGCCAGCAGTCCTACGGGACAAAATCAGCCCCAGCATTTT,CASSPTGQNQPQHF
TRBV7-9,-,TRBD2,TRBJ2-2,16,TGTGCCAGCAGCTTCGGGACTAGCTTGTACACCGGGGAGCTGTTTTTT,CASSFGTSLYTGELFF
TRBV2,-,TRBD2,TRBJ2-3,17,TGTGCCAGCAGTGATCTGATGGGGGAGGGCCAGGAAGATACGCAGTATTTT,CASSDLMGEGQEDTQYF
TRBV14,-,TRBD2,TRBJ2-3,18,TGTGCCAGCAGCCGTCGGCCCCAACTAGCGGGAGATAGAAATACGCAGTATTTT,CASSRRPQLAGDRNTQYF
TRBV28,-,-,TRBJ1-4,15,TGTGCCAGCAGTCAGGCCTCAGGGGCCCAAGAAAAACTGTTTTTT,CASSQASGAQEKLFF
TRBV4-1,-,TRBD2,TRBJ2-1,18,TGCGCCAGCAGCCATGAAGGAGGACTAGCGGGAGCTTTCCATGAGCAGTTCTTC,CASSHEGGLAGAFHEQFF
TRBV20-1,-,-,TRBJ1-5,14,TGCAGTGCTAGTGAGGACACCTTCAATCAGCCCCAGCATTTT,CSASEDTFNQPQHF
TRBV28,-,-,TRBJ1-2,14,TGTGCCACCTTACTTGGGGGGATCGGCTATGGCTACACCTTC,CATLLGGIGYGYTF
TRBV7-8,-,TRBD1,TRBJ2-3,15,TGTGCCAGCAGCTTACAGGGGGCGTCCGCAGATACGCAGTATTTT,CASSLQGASADTQYF
TRBV5-1,-,TRBD2,TRBJ2-2,13,TGCGCCAGCAGCTGGACTAGCGCCGGGGAGCTGTTTTTT,CASSWTSAGELFF
TRBV7-2,-,-,TRBJ1-2,14,TGTGCCAGCAGCTGGCAGACTGGAAGTGTGGGCTACACCTTC,CASSWQTGSVGYTF
TRBV5-8,many,TRBD1,TRBJ2-2,15,TGTGCCAGCAGTCCACGGGACAGGGGCGCCGGGGAGCTGTTTTTT,CASSPRDRGAGELFF
TRBV3-1/TRBV3-2,few,-,TRBJ2-1,15,TGTGCCAGCAGCCATCGGGGGAGTGGACACAATGAGCAGTTCTTC,CASSHRGSGHNEQFF
TRBV11-2,-,-,TRBJ2-5,14,TGTGCCAGCAGCTTGGGGATGCGGGCAGAGACCCAGTACTTC,CASSLGMRAETQYF